A selection of T cell receptor beta chains follows, all from one sample in a study of cytomegalovirus exposure and HLA in healthy donors. Generated by immunoSEQ multiplex PCR, the TCRdb table keeps only in-frame clones and is missing some. The repertoire holds roughly 200,000 clones, with approximately 86% as singletons. Material: PBMCs. All receptors come from a woman aged 25 to 39 in good health and CMV-seronegative. Both conserved end residues are part of each CDR3. The D gene is left open where the match is weak. The size of a clone is reported for some rows only, either as once, few or many, or as a class for expanded clones.

V	size	J	D	length	DNA	CDR3
TRBV19	NA	TRBJ1-5	TRBD1	15	TGTGCCAGTACCAGAGACAGGGGATTGAGTCAGCCCCAGCATTTT	CASTRDRGLSQPQHF
TRBV5-4	NA	TRBJ2-1	TRBD2	15	TGTGCCAGCATCAAAATGACTAGCGGGGGGAATGAGCAGTTCTTC	CASIKMTSGGNEQFF
TRBV28	NA	TRBJ2-7	NA	14	TGTGCCAGCAGCACCTCGACAGGAATATACGAGCAGTACTTC	CASSTSTGIYEQYF
TRBV27	NA	TRBJ2-7	NA	14	TGTGCCAGCAGTAAAGAACTAGCAGGATACGAGCAGTACTTC	CASSKELAGYEQYF
TRBV5-4	NA	TRBJ2-1	NA	15	TGTGCCAGCAGCTTGGCCCGGGGTTCCTACAATGAGCAGTTCTTC	CASSLARGSYNEQFF
TRBV28	NA	TRBJ2-1	TRBD2	16	TGTGCCAGCGTTGGGACTAGTGGGTTCTCCTACAATGAGCAGTTCTTC	CASVGTSGFSYNEQFF
TRBV28	NA	TRBJ2-7	TRBD1	14	TGTGCCAGCAGTTCCGGGACAGGGAACTACGAGCAGTACTTC	CASSSGTGNYEQYF
TRBV7-8	NA	TRBJ2-7	NA	14	TGTGCCAGCAGCTTACTCACATCCACCTACGAGCAGTACTTC	CASSLLTSTYEQYF
TRBV10-2	NA	TRBJ1-2	NA	14	TGCGCCAGCAGTGAGCCAGTGGGGGCTAGTGGCTACACCTTC	CASSEPVGASGYTF
TRBV5-1	NA	TRBJ1-3	NA	14	TGCGCCAGCAGCTTGGGGCAGATTGGAAACACCATATATTTT	CASSLGQIGNTIYF
TRBV29-1	NA	TRBJ2-7	TRBD2	13	TGCAGCGTTCTATTAGCGGGAACCTACGAGCAGTACTTC	CSVLLAGTYEQYF
TRBV29-1	NA	TRBJ2-3	NA	12	TGCAGCGTCGGTAGCGGCACAGATACGCAGTATTTT	CSVGSGTDTQYF
TRBV9	NA	TRBJ2-1	TRBD2	16	TGTGCCAGCAGCCAGGGCGGCGGGAGGGCCCACAATGAGCAGTTCTTC	CASSQGGGRAHNEQFF
TRBV5-4	NA	TRBJ2-1	NA	15	TGTGCCAGCAGCCTCCCGACTAGGGCATCTAGTGAGCAGTTCTTC	CASSLPTRASSEQFF
TRBV9	NA	TRBJ2-7	TRBD2	16	TGTGCCAGCAGCGTAGGATTAGGACTAGGCGACTACGAGCAGTACTTC	CASSVGLGLGDYEQYF
TRBV6-1	few	TRBJ2-7	TRBD1	14	TGTGCCAGCAGTAATCAGGGGGCCTCCTACGAGCAGTACTTC	CASSNQGASYEQYF
TRBV5-4	NA	TRBJ2-7	NA	15	TGTGCCAGCAGCTTGGGGCTAGCGACCACCTACGAGCAGTACTTC	CASSLGLATTYEQYF
TRBV5-1	NA	TRBJ2-7	NA	15	TGCGCCAGCAGCCCCGGGACTCAGAGCTCCTACGAGCAGTACTTC	CASSPGTQSSYEQYF
TRBV7-9	NA	TRBJ2-6	NA	17	TGTGCCAGCAGCCCCCGGGGTGAGGGGAGGGGGGCCAACGTCCTGACTTTC	CASSPRGEGRGANVLTF
TRBV10-3	NA	TRBJ2-5	TRBD2	14	TGTGCCATCAGTGGGACTAGCGGCCAAGAGACCCAGTACTTC	CAISGTSGQETQYF
TRBV7-8	NA	TRBJ2-3	TRBD2	14	TGTGCCAGCAGCTCCGGGACTAGGTCAGATACGCAGTATTTT	CASSSGTRSDTQYF
TRBV7-2	NA	TRBJ1-1	NA	16	TGTGCCAGCAGCTCCCGTCGAGGGTCAGGGAACACTGAAGCTTTCTTT	CASSSRRGSGNTEAFF
TRBV7-2	NA	TRBJ2-1	NA	14	TGTGCCAGCAGCTTATATTTCTCCCACAATGAGCAGTTCTTC	CASSLYFSHNEQFF
TRBV29-1	NA	TRBJ2-5	NA	13	TGCAGCGTTGGGCAGGGAAGGTTTCAGACCCAGTACTTC	CSVGQGRFQTQYF
TRBV25-1	once	TRBJ2-7	TRBD1	14	TGTGCCAGCAGGGGGACAGGGGGCCCCTACGAGCAGTACTTC	CASRGTGGPYEQYF